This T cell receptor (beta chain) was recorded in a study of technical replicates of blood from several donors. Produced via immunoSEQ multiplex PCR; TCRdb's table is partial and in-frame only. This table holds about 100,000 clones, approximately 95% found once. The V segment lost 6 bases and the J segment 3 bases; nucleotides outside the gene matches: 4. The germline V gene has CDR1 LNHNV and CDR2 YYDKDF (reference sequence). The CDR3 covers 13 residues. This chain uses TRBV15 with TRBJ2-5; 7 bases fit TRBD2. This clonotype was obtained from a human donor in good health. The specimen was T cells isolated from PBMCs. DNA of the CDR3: TGTGCCACCAGGTGGGGGGGGGAAGAGACCCAGTACTTC. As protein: CATRWGGEETQYF.